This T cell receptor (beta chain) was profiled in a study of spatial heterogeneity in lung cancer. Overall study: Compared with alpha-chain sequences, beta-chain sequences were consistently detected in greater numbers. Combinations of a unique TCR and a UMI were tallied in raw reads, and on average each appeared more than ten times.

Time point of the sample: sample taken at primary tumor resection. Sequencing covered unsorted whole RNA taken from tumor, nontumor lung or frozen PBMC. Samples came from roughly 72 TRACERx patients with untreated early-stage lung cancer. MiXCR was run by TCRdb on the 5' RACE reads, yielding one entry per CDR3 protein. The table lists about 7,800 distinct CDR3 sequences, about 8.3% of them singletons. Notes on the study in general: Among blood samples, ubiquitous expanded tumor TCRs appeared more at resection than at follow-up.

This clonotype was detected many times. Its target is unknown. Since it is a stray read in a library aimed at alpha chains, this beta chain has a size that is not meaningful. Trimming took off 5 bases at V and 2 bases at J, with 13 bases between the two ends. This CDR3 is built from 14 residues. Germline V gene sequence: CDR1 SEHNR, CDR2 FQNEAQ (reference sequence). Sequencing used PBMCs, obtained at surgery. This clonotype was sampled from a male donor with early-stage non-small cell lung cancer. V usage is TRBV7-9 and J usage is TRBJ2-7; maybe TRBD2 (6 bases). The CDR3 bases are TGTGCCAGCAGCCCGGGACTCATAGCCTACGAGCAGTACTTC. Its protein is CASSPGLIAYEQYF.